These T cell receptor beta chains were read from a single sample in a study of blood T cell repertoires in COVID-19. This table comes from immunoSEQ multiplex PCR, and its TCRdb copy is limited to in-frame clones, with some not included. Of roughly 120,000 clones in the sample, 70% to 90% were seen once. Sequencing was done on a sample of peripheral blood. These receptor sequences come from a man between 65 and 80 years old who had recovered from COVID-19. The CDR3 runs from the conserved cysteine through the conserved F or W. A D gene is named only where the DNA matches it firmly. Part of the rows lack a size; the others show once, few, many or a class for expanded clones.

clone size: .; V gene: TRBV28; D gene: .; J gene: TRBJ2-7; CDR3 protein: CASSPDDFGSYEQYF; CDR3 DNA: TGTGCCAGCAGTCCTGATGACTTCGGCAGCTACGAGCAGTACTTC
clone size: .; V gene: TRBV3-1/TRBV3-2; D gene: .; J gene: TRBJ1-2; CDR3 protein: CASSPVGGWAAGYTF; CDR3 DNA: TGTGCCAGCAGCCCCGTAGGAGGGTGGGCGGCTGGCTACACCTTC
clone size: .; V gene: TRBV29-1; D gene: .; J gene: TRBJ1-2; CDR3 protein: CSAWVTANYGYTF; CDR3 DNA: TGCAGCGCCTGGGTGACAGCGAACTATGGCTACACCTTC
clone size: .; V gene: TRBV5-1; D gene: TRBD1; J gene: TRBJ2-7; CDR3 protein: CASSFRDSYEQYF; CDR3 DNA: TGCGCCAGCAGCTTCAGGGACAGCTACGAGCAGTACTTC
clone size: .; V gene: TRBV19; D gene: TRBD1; J gene: TRBJ1-5; CDR3 protein: CASSGGQGSQPQHF; CDR3 DNA: TGTGCCAGTAGTGGAGGACAGGGAAGTCAGCCCCAGCATTTT
clone size: once; V gene: TRBV28; D gene: TRBD1; J gene: TRBJ1-2; CDR3 protein: CASIVQGANGYTF; CDR3 DNA: TGTGCCAGCATAGTTCAGGGGGCGAATGGCTACACCTTC
clone size: few; V gene: TRBV5-4; D gene: TRBD1; J gene: TRBJ1-2; CDR3 protein: CASRPQGQNYGYTF; CDR3 DNA: TGTGCCAGCAGACCCCAGGGACAGAACTATGGCTACACCTTC
clone size: .; V gene: TRBV28; D gene: TRBD1; J gene: TRBJ1-2; CDR3 protein: CASSLGVAGGNYGYTF; CDR3 DNA: TGTGCCAGCAGTTTAGGGGTGGCAGGGGGTAACTATGGCTACACCTTC
clone size: .; V gene: TRBV18; D gene: .; J gene: TRBJ2-3; CDR3 protein: CASSPAGQLTDTQYF; CDR3 DNA: TGTGCCAGCTCACCTGCGGGACAGCTCACAGATACGCAGTATTTT
clone size: .; V gene: TRBV21-1; D gene: .; J gene: TRBJ2-2; CDR3 protein: CASNSGMTNTGELFF; CDR3 DNA: TGTGCCAGCAACAGCGGGATGACAAACACCGGGGAGCTGTTTTTT
clone size: .; V gene: TRBV30; D gene: TRBD1; J gene: TRBJ1-2; CDR3 protein: CAWSAGQRNYGYTF; CDR3 DNA: TGTGCCTGGAGTGCGGGACAGAGAAACTATGGCTACACCTTC
clone size: .; V gene: TRBV19; D gene: .; J gene: TRBJ1-2; CDR3 protein: CASSIRRGARLEYGYTF; CDR3 DNA: TGTGCCAGTAGTATACGGCGGGGGGCGCGATTGGAGTACGGCTACACCTTC
clone size: .; V gene: TRBV18; D gene: TRBD1; J gene: TRBJ1-4; CDR3 protein: CASSPGQGPGKLFF; CDR3 DNA: TGTGCCAGCTCACCTGGACAGGGCCCTGGGAAACTGTTTTTT
clone size: .; V gene: TRBV10-3; D gene: .; J gene: TRBJ1-2; CDR3 protein: CAISEQGGYGYTF; CDR3 DNA: TGTGCCATCAGTGAACAGGGTGGTTATGGCTACACCTTC
clone size: .; V gene: TRBV19; D gene: TRBD1; J gene: TRBJ2-7; CDR3 protein: CASSIAAGGSYEQYF; CDR3 DNA: TGTGCCAGTAGTATTGCGGCAGGGGGCTCCTACGAGCAGTACTTC
clone size: .; V gene: TRBV2; D gene: TRBD1; J gene: TRBJ2-2; CDR3 protein: CASRRDRASGELFF; CDR3 DNA: TGTGCCAGCCGCCGGGACAGGGCGTCCGGGGAGCTGTTTTTT
clone size: .; V gene: TRBV21-1; D gene: .; J gene: TRBJ2-1; CDR3 protein: CASSKGGGAAEQFF; CDR3 DNA: TGTGCCAGCAGCAAAGGCGGAGGGGCGGCGGAGCAGTTCTTC
clone size: .; V gene: TRBV5-1; D gene: .; J gene: TRBJ1-6; CDR3 protein: CASSLDRPYNSPLHF; CDR3 DNA: TGCGCCAGCAGCTTGGACAGGCCTTATAATTCACCCCTCCACTTT
clone size: .; V gene: TRBV24-1; D gene: TRBD1; J gene: TRBJ1-1; CDR3 protein: CATSDSGTGNTEAFF; CDR3 DNA: TGTGCCACCAGTGATTCCGGGACAGGGAACACTGAAGCTTTCTTT
clone size: .; V gene: TRBV27; D gene: .; J gene: TRBJ1-4; CDR3 protein: CASSFAGWNEKLFF; CDR3 DNA: TGTGCCAGCAGTTTTGCAGGGTGGAATGAAAAACTGTTTTTT
clone size: .; V gene: TRBV25-1; D gene: .; J gene: TRBJ2-3; CDR3 protein: CASSDRQGGPDTQYF; CDR3 DNA: TGTGCCAGCAGTGATCGGCAGGGGGGCCCAGATACGCAGTATTTT
clone size: .; V gene: TRBV12-3/TRBV12-4; D gene: .; J gene: TRBJ2-7; CDR3 protein: CASKGQNRYEQYF; CDR3 DNA: TGTGCCAGCAAAGGACAGAACCGATACGAGCAGTACTTC
clone size: .; V gene: TRBV20-1; D gene: TRBD2; J gene: TRBJ2-3; CDR3 protein: CSASQRAGEGADTQYF; CDR3 DNA: TGCAGTGCTAGTCAGAGGGCGGGGGAAGGTGCAGATACGCAGTATTTT
clone size: .; V gene: TRBV6-5; D gene: .; J gene: TRBJ2-7; CDR3 protein: CASRNPGHKAPEQYF; CDR3 DNA: TGTGCCAGCAGAAATCCGGGACACAAAGCCCCCGAGCAGTACTTC
clone size: .; V gene: TRBV5-6; D gene: .; J gene: TRBJ2-1; CDR3 protein: CASSLNQGKYNEQFF; CDR3 DNA: TGTGCCAGCAGCTTGAACCAGGGGAAGTACAATGAGCAGTTCTTC
clone size: once; V gene: TRBV27; D gene: TRBD1; J gene: TRBJ2-1; CDR3 protein: CASSLGQGRYNEQFF; CDR3 DNA: TGTGCCAGCAGTTTAGGACAGGGACGATACAATGAGCAGTTCTTC
clone size: .; V gene: TRBV5-1; D gene: .; J gene: TRBJ1-2; CDR3 protein: CASSLVGAGIYGYTF; CDR3 DNA: TGCGCCAGCAGCTTGGTTGGGGCGGGAATCTATGGCTACACCTTC
clone size: once; V gene: TRBV12-3/TRBV12-4; D gene: .; J gene: TRBJ1-4; CDR3 protein: CASSLATNEKLFF; CDR3 DNA: TGTGCCAGCAGCCTTGCAACTAATGAAAAACTGTTTTTT
clone size: .; V gene: TRBV7-2; D gene: TRBD2; J gene: TRBJ2-1; CDR3 protein: CASSVSGSSYNEQFF; CDR3 DNA: TGTGCCAGCAGCGTTAGCGGGAGCTCCTACAATGAGCAGTTCTTC
clone size: .; V gene: TRBV28; D gene: .; J gene: TRBJ2-7; CDR3 protein: CASSLEGSYEQYF; CDR3 DNA: TGTGCCAGCAGCCTAGAGGGTTCCTACGAGCAGTACTTC
clone size: .; V gene: TRBV28; D gene: TRBD1; J gene: TRBJ1-3; CDR3 protein: CASSSRGLGGNTIYF; CDR3 DNA: TGTGCCAGCAGTTCCAGGGGGCTGGGCGGAAACACCATATATTTT
clone size: .; V gene: TRBV20-1; D gene: .; J gene: TRBJ2-7; CDR3 protein: CSASFYEQYF; CDR3 DNA: TGCAGTGCTAGCTTTTACGAGCAGTACTTC
clone size: .; V gene: TRBV6-1; D gene: .; J gene: TRBJ2-1; CDR3 protein: CASSDLGRVSQEQFF; CDR3 DNA: TGTGCCAGCAGTGATCTGGGGCGAGTATCCCAGGAGCAGTTCTTC
clone size: .; V gene: TRBV28; D gene: .; J gene: TRBJ1-2; CDR3 protein: CASSSGDYGYTF; CDR3 DNA: TGTGCCAGCAGTTCAGGGGACTATGGCTACACCTTC
clone size: .; V gene: TRBV7-6; D gene: TRBD2; J gene: TRBJ2-5; CDR3 protein: CASSFSGGHGETQYF; CDR3 DNA: TGTGCCAGCAGCTTTAGCGGGGGGCATGGAGAGACCCAGTACTTC
clone size: .; V gene: TRBV19; D gene: .; J gene: TRBJ1-1; CDR3 protein: CASSLAAGRVFF; CDR3 DNA: TGTGCCAGTAGTCTCGCGGCAGGGAGGGTTTTCTTT
clone size: .; V gene: TRBV4-1; D gene: .; J gene: TRBJ1-3; CDR3 protein: CASSQASAGLGNTIYF; CDR3 DNA: TGCGCCAGCAGCCAAGCTTCCGCGGGGCTCGGAAACACCATATATTTT
clone size: .; V gene: TRBV27; D gene: TRBD2; J gene: TRBJ2-1; CDR3 protein: CASSRRLAGGRGNEQFF; CDR3 DNA: TGTGCCAGCAGCCGACGACTAGCGGGGGGCCGGGGCAATGAGCAGTTCTTC
clone size: .; V gene: TRBV15; D gene: .; J gene: TRBJ2-3; CDR3 protein: CATSSPRDLTTDTQYF; CDR3 DNA: TGTGCCACCAGCAGCCCCCGGGACTTAACCACAGATACGCAGTATTTT
clone size: .; V gene: TRBV29-1; D gene: TRBD1; J gene: TRBJ1-4; CDR3 protein: CSGSTGGNEKLFF; CDR3 DNA: TGCAGCGGATCGACAGGGGGTAATGAAAAACTGTTTTTT
clone size: .; V gene: TRBV28; D gene: .; J gene: TRBJ1-2; CDR3 protein: CASSSPAGKGYGYTF; CDR3 DNA: TGTGCCAGCAGTTCCCCCGCAGGTAAAGGCTATGGCTACACCTTC
clone size: .; V gene: TRBV28; D gene: .; J gene: TRBJ1-2; CDR3 protein: CASSSAGDDGYTF; CDR3 DNA: TGTGCCAGCAGTTCTGCAGGGGACGATGGCTACACCTTC
clone size: .; V gene: TRBV28; D gene: .; J gene: TRBJ2-3; CDR3 protein: CASSRRGYTQYF; CDR3 DNA: TGTGCCAGCAGTCGACGGGGTTATACGCAGTATTTT
clone size: .; V gene: TRBV5-4; D gene: TRBD1; J gene: TRBJ2-2; CDR3 protein: CASRGQTNTGELFF; CDR3 DNA: TGTGCCAGCAGGGGACAGACGAACACCGGGGAGCTGTTTTTT
clone size: .; V gene: TRBV24-1; D gene: TRBD1; J gene: TRBJ2-7; CDR3 protein: CATSGGAGGDNHEQYF; CDR3 DNA: TGTGCCACCAGTGGGGGAGCAGGGGGCGATAATCACGAGCAGTACTTC
clone size: .; V gene: TRBV6-6; D gene: TRBD1; J gene: TRBJ1-6; CDR3 protein: CASSQHDRDGSPLHF; CDR3 DNA: TGTGCCAGCAGTCAACACGACAGGGATGGGTCACCCCTCCACTTT
clone size: once; V gene: TRBV7-8; D gene: TRBD2; J gene: TRBJ2-7; CDR3 protein: CASSFISGSGNEQYF; CDR3 DNA: TGTGCCAGCAGCTTCATTAGCGGGAGCGGGAACGAGCAGTACTTC